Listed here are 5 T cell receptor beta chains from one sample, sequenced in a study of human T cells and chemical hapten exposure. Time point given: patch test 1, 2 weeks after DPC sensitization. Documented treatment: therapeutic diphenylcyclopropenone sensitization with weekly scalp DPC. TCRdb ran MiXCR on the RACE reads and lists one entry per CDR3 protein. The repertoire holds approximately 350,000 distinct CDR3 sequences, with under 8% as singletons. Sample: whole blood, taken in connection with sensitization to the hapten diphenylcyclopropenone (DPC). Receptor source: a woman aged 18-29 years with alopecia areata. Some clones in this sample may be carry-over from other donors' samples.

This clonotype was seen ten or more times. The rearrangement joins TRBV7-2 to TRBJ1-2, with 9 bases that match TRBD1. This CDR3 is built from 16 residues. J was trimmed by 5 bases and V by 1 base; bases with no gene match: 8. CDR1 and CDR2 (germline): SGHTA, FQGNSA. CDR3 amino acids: CASSLDGQGSLYGYTF. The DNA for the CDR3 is TGTGCCAGCAGCTTAGACGGACAGGGGAGCTTATATGGCTACACCTTC.

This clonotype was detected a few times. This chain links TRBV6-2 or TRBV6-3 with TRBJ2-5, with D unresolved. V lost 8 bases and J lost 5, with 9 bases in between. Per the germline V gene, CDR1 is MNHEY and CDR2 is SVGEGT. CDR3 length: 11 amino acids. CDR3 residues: CASGNGETQYF. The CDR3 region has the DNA TGTGCCAGCGGGAACGGGGAGACCCAGTACTTC.

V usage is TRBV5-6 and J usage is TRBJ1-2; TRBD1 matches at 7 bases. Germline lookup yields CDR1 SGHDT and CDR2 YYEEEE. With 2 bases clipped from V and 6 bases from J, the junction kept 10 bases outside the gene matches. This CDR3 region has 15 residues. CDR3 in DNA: TGTGCCAGCAGCTTCGAATTGACAGGGCAGGATGGCTACACCTTC. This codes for CASSFELTGQDGYTF.

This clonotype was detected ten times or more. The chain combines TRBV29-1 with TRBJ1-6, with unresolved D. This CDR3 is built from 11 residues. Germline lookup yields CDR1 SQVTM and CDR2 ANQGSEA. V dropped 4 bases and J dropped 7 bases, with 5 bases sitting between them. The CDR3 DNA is TGCAGCGTTGGGGAAAATTCACCCCTCCACTTT. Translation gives CSVGENSPLHF. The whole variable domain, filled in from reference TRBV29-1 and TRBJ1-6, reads SAVISQKPSRDICQRGTSLTIQCQVDSQVTMMFWYRQQPGQSLTLIATANQGSEATYESGFVIDKFPISRPNLTFSTLTVSNMSPEDSSIYLCSVGENSPLHFGNGTRLTVT.

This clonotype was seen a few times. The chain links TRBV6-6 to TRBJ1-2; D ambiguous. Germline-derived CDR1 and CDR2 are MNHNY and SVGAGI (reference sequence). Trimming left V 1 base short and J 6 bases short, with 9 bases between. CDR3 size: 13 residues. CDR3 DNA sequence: TGTGCCAGCAGTTACTTGGCAGGCCATGGCTACACCTTC. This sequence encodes CASSYLAGHGYTF.